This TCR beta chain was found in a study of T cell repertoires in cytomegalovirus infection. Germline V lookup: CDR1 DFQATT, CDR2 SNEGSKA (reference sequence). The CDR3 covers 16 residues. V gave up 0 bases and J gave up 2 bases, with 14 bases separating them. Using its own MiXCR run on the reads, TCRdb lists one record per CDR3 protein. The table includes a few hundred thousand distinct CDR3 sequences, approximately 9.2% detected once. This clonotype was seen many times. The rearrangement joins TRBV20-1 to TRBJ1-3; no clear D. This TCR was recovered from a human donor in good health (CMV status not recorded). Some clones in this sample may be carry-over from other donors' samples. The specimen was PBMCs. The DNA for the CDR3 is TGCAGTGCTAGAGAGAGGAGGCCCCGGCCTGGAAACACCATATATTTT. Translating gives CSARERRPRPGNTIYF.